This section outlines one T cell receptor (beta chain) sequence together with its context. Germline V lookup: CDR1 MGHRA, CDR2 YSYEKL. This CDR3 contains 15 residues. Unmatched junction bases numbered 5, after V lost 5 bases and J lost 3 bases. With 60 Vbeta and 13 Jbeta primers, the PCR was carried out. The repertoire was sequenced with immunoSEQ multiplex PCR; TCRdb's copy has only in-frame clones and lacks some. The repertoire holds 160,000 or so clones, with approximately 88% as singletons. This sample was taken from a study of cytomegalovirus exposure and HLA in healthy donors. The receptor was isolated from a woman between 18 and 29 years old in good health and CMV-seronegative. The chain recombines TRBV4-1 with TRBJ1-3, with 9 nucleotides matching TRBD1. Sequencing was performed on PBMCs. The CDR3 is CASSAQGALGNTIYF. CDR3 nucleotide sequence: TGCGCCAGCAGCGCACAGGGGGCGCTTGGAAACACCATATATTTT.